The TCR beta chain under discussion was sequenced for a study of early T cells in non-severe SARS-CoV-2 infection (dated by TCRdb to about 2021). Background for the entire study: TCR sequencing used bulk RNA from unsorted whole blood, so alpha and beta chains could not be paired. Here is what the overall study found, with its caveats: VDJdb matching was skewed toward anti-spike CD8 responses and likely underestimated virus-specific expansions, missing private and CD4 specificities.

With regard to this clonotype: No antigen is known for it. One base away there is no much larger clone; base qualities are not given.

Libraries were prepared through 5' RACE. Sequencing took place on a NextSeq 500. The TCR library protocol attached unique molecular identifiers to individual cDNA molecules to correct for sequencing error and PCR bias. Sequencing covered both TCR alpha and beta chains, and within each sample the abundances of alpha and beta sequences were tightly co-correlated. Under the source paper's analysis protocol: V gene, J gene and CDR3 annotation of TCR sequences was performed with Decombinator V4. Expanded TCRs were defined as changing significantly between any two time points under a Poisson model with p below 0.0001. TCR abundances were normalised to the total number of TCRs sequenced per sample and were expressed as counts per million. TRAV1-2 paired with TRAJ12, TRAJ20 or TRAJ33 defined MAIT TCRs, while TRAV10 paired with TRAJ18 defined iNKT TCRs. A search of VDJdb, accessed on 1 November 2021, was run for TCRs annotated to CMV, EBV and SARS-CoV-2, with TCRs annotated for multiple antigens excluded. TCRdb took the public reads, trimmed them with fastp at Q25, ran MiXCR for clone calling and kept in-frame beta chains. CDR3 protein sequences are deduplicated, and each keeps its most common genes and DNA. TCRdb, not the original authors, processed these V and J calls. This sample is represented by approximately 69,000 distinct CDR3 sequences; about an eighth of them were singletons. 4.5% to 7% of the sample comes from the top ten.

From its cysteine to its phenylalanine, the CDR3 spans 15 amino acids. The only DNA kept is the CDR3, 45 bases in frame from the first base. Cut back by 2 bases and 0 bases, the V and J ends lie 9 bases apart. CDR1 and CDR2 were assigned from the germline V gene as SGHVS and FQNEAQ. The study was a case-control design nested within a healthcare worker cohort in London, UK, with weekly nasopharyngeal swab PCR tests and blood sampling. Healthcare workers were recruited between 23 and 31 March 2020, during the week of the UK lockdown, and were followed weekly for up to about 15 weeks. The chain is assembled from TRBV7-8 and TRBJ2-3; matching of 5 bases hints at TRBD2 as the D gene. The TCR was taken from an adult who was a healthcare worker with PCR-confirmed SARS-CoV-2 infection or an uninfected control (not recorded which). This material consisted of whole blood, taken at baseline. The DNA sequence is given as TGTGCCAGCAGCTTAAGGTGGACTAGCACAGATACGCAGTATTTT. This gives the protein CASSLRWTSTDTQYF.